These 32 T cell receptor beta chains were all obtained from the same sample, sequenced in a study of OX40 agonist ivuxolimab in advanced cancers. The library was obtained by the immunoSEQ multiplex PCR assay. TCRdb re-hosts the immuneACCESS table, in-frame sequences only. Its copies lack some clones; in the studies checked, an unresolved V gene accounts for under half of them, and the cause for the rest is not known. Here the sample has some 49,000 clones; approximately 81% occur a single time. The ten top clones hold around 21% of the sample. This material consisted of CD4+ or CD8+ T cells sorted from blood, taken in a trial of the OX40 agonist ivuxolimab. The receptors stem from an adult with an advanced solid tumor such as melanoma, head and neck, liver or kidney cancer.

This rearrangement joins TRBV16 to TRBJ2-3; no clear D gene. Trimming took 3 bases from V and 4 from J, leaving 2 bases between them. CDR1 and CDR2 from the germline V gene are KGHSY and FQNENV. There are 11 residues in the CDR3. CDR3 bases: TGTGCCAGCAGCCAGGCAGATACGCAGTATTTT. Translation gives CASSQADTQYF.

The V call is TRBV5-4, the J call TRBJ1-6; 7 positions match TRBD1. The CDR3 covers 18 residues. The germline V gene encodes CDR1 SGHNT and CDR2 YYREEE (reference sequence). Trimming at V came to 0 bases and at J to 0 bases, leaving 6 bases not matched to a gene. CDR3 loop: CASSLEGGPFSYNSPLHF. The CDR3 DNA sequence: TGTGCCAGCAGCTTGGAAGGGGGCCCCTTCTCCTATAATTCACCCCTCCACTTT.

The chain recombines TRBV9 with TRBJ2-1, with D unresolved. The CDR3 has 17 amino acids. Germline CDR1 SGDLS, CDR2 YYNGEE. V was shortened by 2 bases and J by 4 bases, with 19 bases between the two germline ends. In nucleotides, the CDR3 is TGTGCCAGCAGCGTCCAGAGTTTGGTAAAAGGTTACAATGAGCAGTTCTTC. As protein: CASSVQSLVKGYNEQFF.

The chain links TRBV7-9 to TRBJ2-7; no definite D call. With 1 base removed from V and 3 bases from J, the gap between germline ends came to 10 bases. The CDR3 totals 14 residues. The germline V gene has CDR1 SEHNR and CDR2 FQNEAQ (reference sequence). CDR3 residues: CASSLVAANYEQYF. The CDR3 DNA follows: TGTGCCAGCAGCTTAGTCGCAGCTAACTACGAGCAGTACTTC.

The chain carries TRBV6-1 and TRBJ1-2; D ambiguous. This CDR3 has 14 residues. With 2 bases removed from V and 4 bases from J, the gap between germline ends came to 11 bases. The germline CDR1 and CDR2 sequences are MNHNS and SASEGT. As DNA, the CDR3 is TGTGCCAGCAGTGAACCGTCGAAGGTCTATGGCTACACCTTC. It encodes CASSEPSKVYGYTF.

This chain uses TRBV11-2 with TRBJ1-1, with 7 positions matching TRBD1. This CDR3 is 19 amino acids long. V lost 8 bases to trimming and J lost 0 bases; unmatched junction nucleotides: 21. The V gene's germline CDR1 is SGHAT and CDR2 FQNNGV. The CDR3: CASPGGQEEEGPLNTEAFF. As DNA, the CDR3 is TGTGCCAGCCCCGGAGGACAGGAAGAAGAGGGACCATTGAACACTGAAGCTTTCTTT.

The chain recombines TRBV10-1 with TRBJ2-5, with TRBD1 matching 10 bases. Germline values: CDR1 WNHNN, CDR2 SYGVQD (reference sequence). The CDR3 has 17 residues. J lost 1 base, V lost 5 bases, and 10 bases had no gene match. Here the CDR3 reads CASSSGTGVLFQETQYF. The CDR3 bases are TGCGCCAGCAGTTCCGGGACAGGGGTTTTGTTCCAAGAGACCCAGTACTTC.

V gene TRBV4-3 combines with J gene TRBJ2-2; tentative D call: TRBD2 (5 bases). V lost 6 bases and J 1 base, leaving 15 bases between the germline ends. This CDR3 has 16 residues. Germline assignment: CDR1 LGHNA and CDR2 YSLEER. The CDR3 loop reads CASSPMSGWNTGELFF. Written as DNA, the CDR3 is TGCGCCAGCAGTCCTATGTCGGGGTGGAACACCGGGGAGCTGTTTTTT.

The gene calls are TRBV28 and TRBJ1-1; D may be TRBD1 (5 bases). V was trimmed by 6 bases and J by 0 bases, leaving 11 bases between them. CDR3 length: 14 amino acids. Germline assignment: CDR1 MDHEN and CDR2 SYDVKM. CDR3 amino acids: CASRGGRLNTEAFF. The CDR3, as DNA: TGTGCCAGCAGGGGGGGACGGTTGAACACTGAAGCTTTCTTT.

V usage is TRBV6-5 and J usage is TRBJ2-1, with a tentative D call TRBD2 (6 bases). From germline, CDR1 is MNHEY and CDR2 SVGAGI. Trimming took 2 bases from V and 14 from J, leaving 13 bases between them. The CDR3 has 12 amino acids. The CDR3 sequence is CASSYGQSGEFF. DNA of the CDR3: TGTGCCAGCAGTTACGGCCAGTCGGGGGAGTTCTTC.

The chain recombines TRBV5-1 with TRBJ1-2; tentatively, D is TRBD1 (6 bases). Germline assignment: CDR1 SGHRS and CDR2 YFSETQ. V lost 2 bases to trimming and J lost 8 bases, with 22 bases between them. The CDR3 loop spans 16 amino acids. In nucleotides, the CDR3 is TGCGCCAGCAGCTTCGGACAGATAAAGGAAGGATCGGGCTACACCTTC. This codes for CASSFGQIKEGSGYTF.

The V and J genes are TRBV27 and TRBJ2-5; TRBD1 matches 10 bases. Per the germline V gene, CDR1 is MNHEY and CDR2 is SMNVEV (reference sequence). The CDR3 contains 15 residues. The V and J ends lost 5 bases and 5 bases, in that order; junction bases with no gene match: 8. As DNA, the CDR3 is TGTGCCAGCAGTGAAGGACAGGGGGTCGGGGAGACCCAGTACTTC. It yields the protein CASSEGQGVGETQYF.

The J gene is TRBJ2-1, the V gene TRBV7-9; TRBD2 is a possible D gene (5 bases). The V end was cut by 1 base, the J end by 7 bases, with 11 bases between. Germline CDR1 reads SEHNR; CDR2 reads FQNEAQ (reference sequence). The CDR3 is made up of 14 amino acids. CDR3 DNA sequence: TGTGCCAGCAGCTTAGGAGGGCGTGGGAATGAGCAGTTCTTC. Residues: CASSLGGRGNEQFF.

The chain carries TRBV5-8 and TRBJ2-4; 11 bases map to TRBD1. The CDR3 covers 16 residues. Looked up from germline, CDR1 is SGHTS and CDR2 is YDEGEE. The V gene end was trimmed by 4 bases and the J gene end by 8 bases; junction bases not matched to a gene: 11. The CDR3 protein is CASSHRDRGFGDIQYF. The CDR3, as DNA: TGTGCCAGCAGCCACCGGGACAGGGGGTTCGGGGACATTCAGTACTTC.

Note on this clone: One end of the junction fails to match germline, which may point to a read error. The chain links TRBV11-2 to TRBJ2-1, with D unresolved. Germline CDR1 SGHAT, CDR2 FQNNGV. The length of the CDR3 is 14 residues. DNA for the CDR3: TGTGCCAGCAGCTCTCTGGGCTCCAACAATGAGCAGTTCTTC. It specifies CASSSLGSNNEQFF.

This clone was seen more than once but under ten times. The chain joins TRBV14 to TRBJ2-5; 11 bases map to TRBD2. V gave up 5 bases and J gave up 1 base; unmatched junction bases: 6. This CDR3 has 16 amino acids. Germline V lookup: CDR1 SGHDN, CDR2 FVKESK. CDR3 residues: CASSSWTSGSQETQYF. CDR3 nucleotide sequence: TGTGCCAGCAGCTCATGGACTAGCGGGTCCCAAGAGACCCAGTACTTC.

The chain uses TRBV6-5 and TRBJ2-7, with a tentative D call TRBD1 (5 bases). Germline assignment: CDR1 MNHEY and CDR2 SVGAGI. This CDR3 has 15 residues. V dropped 5 bases and J dropped 6 bases, with 20 bases sitting between them. The DNA of the CDR3 is TGTGCCAGCAGTACCCGGGCAGGGTCCCTCTCCGAGCAGTACGTC. Translation: CASSTRAGSLSEQYV.

The J gene is TRBJ1-4, the V gene TRBV10-3, with D possibly TRBD1 on 5 matching bases. V was shortened by 8 bases and J by 1 base, with 8 bases between the two germline ends. The CDR3 length is 13 residues. Germline loops: CDR1 ENHRY, CDR2 SYGVKD. The DNA for the CDR3 is TGTGCCATCGGCGGGGGAACTAATGAAAAACTGTTTTTT. As protein: CAIGGGTNEKLFF.

The J gene is TRBJ2-3, the V gene TRBV4-3, with 9 bases matching TRBD2. The V gene end was trimmed by 0 bases and the J gene end by 6 bases; junction bases not matched to a gene: 13. The CDR3 loop spans 18 amino acids. Germline V gene data show CDR1 as LGHNA and CDR2 as YSLEER. CDR3 in amino acids: CASSQEGVASGAEDTQYF. For the CDR3, the DNA is TGCGCCAGCAGCCAAGAGGGGGTGGCTAGCGGGGCTGAGGATACGCAGTATTTT.

This clone was seen a handful of times. The chain couples TRBV6-5 to TRBJ1-2, with TRBD1 as a possible D gene (5 bases). This CDR3 is 15 amino acids long. CDR1 and CDR2 (germline): MNHEY, SVGAGI. Trimming pared 2 bases from V and 1 base from J, leaving 11 bases between. The chain's CDR3 is CASSYTQGHNYGYTF. CDR3 DNA sequence: TGTGCCAGCAGTTACACCCAGGGCCATAACTATGGCTACACCTTC.

The chain is built from TRBV4-1 and TRBJ1-3; D is unresolved. Germline V lookup: CDR1 MGHRA, CDR2 YSYEKL. This CDR3 is built from 16 residues. V lost 0 bases, J lost 0 bases, and 9 bases lay in between. The CDR3 nucleotides read TGCGCCAGCAGCCAAGATATGGGTATCTCTGGAAACACCATATATTTT. Translating gives CASSQDMGISGNTIYF.

The V gene is TRBV27, the J gene TRBJ2-2; no clear D gene. Germline CDR1 MNHEY, CDR2 SMNVEV (reference sequence). Trimming shortened V by 8 bases and J by 2 bases, and 12 bases separated the two germline ends. The CDR3 length is 14 residues. CDR3 in amino acids: CASRAFQNTGELFF. CDR3 sequence (DNA): TGTGCCAGCCGGGCCTTTCAAAACACCGGGGAGCTGTTTTTT.

In DNA, the CDR3 is TGCAGCGTTGAGACAGGCGAGGGCTACACCTTC. Its protein product is CSVETGEGYTF. This chain uses TRBV29-1 with TRBJ1-2; a weak D match, TRBD1 (6 bases). This CDR3 spans 11 amino acids. V lost 3 bases and J 8 bases, leaving 10 bases between the germline ends. CDR1 is SQVTM and CDR2 is ANQGSEA in the germline V gene.

V gene TRBV30 combines with J gene TRBJ1-2, with D hard to call. CDR1 is GTSNPN, CDR2 SVGIG, per germline (reference sequence). The CDR3 covers 14 residues. V was shortened by 5 bases and J by 4 bases, with 17 bases between the two germline ends. In DNA, the CDR3 is TGTGCCTGGGAAAAACTCGGATCTCTCTATGGCTACACCTTC. Residues: CAWEKLGSLYGYTF.

This clone was detected only once. The chain recombines TRBV9 with TRBJ2-5; 10 nucleotides align to TRBD2. With 4 bases clipped from V and 4 bases from J, the junction kept 4 bases outside the gene matches. The CDR3 contains 14 residues. Germline CDR1 reads SGDLS; CDR2 reads YYNGEE. The chain's CDR3 is CASSTSGEVETQYF. CDR3 nucleotides: TGTGCCAGCAGCACTAGCGGGGAGGTAGAGACCCAGTACTTC.

This chain joins TRBV27 and TRBJ2-7; TRBD2 matches at 9 bases. The CDR3 covers 15 residues. CDR1 and CDR2 from the germline V gene are MNHEY and SMNVEV (reference sequence). The J segment lost 1 base and the V segment lost 2 bases, leaving 3 bases of the junction unmatched. As DNA, the CDR3 is TGTGCCAGCAGTTTAACAGCGGGGGGTTCCTACGAGCAGTACTTC. This gives the protein CASSLTAGGSYEQYF.

This clone occurred once. The chain couples TRBV4-3 to TRBJ1-1; 9 bases agree with TRBD1. CDR3 length equals 16 residues. Germline V gives CDR1 LGHNA, CDR2 YSLEER. V was pared by 4 bases and J by 8 bases, with 14 bases of the junction left unmatched. In DNA form, the CDR3 reads TGCGCCAGCAGCCCTCCGGGCGGGGACAGGGCGGGGGAAGCTTTCTTT. Its protein product is CASSPPGGDRAGEAFF.

V and J are TRBV9 and TRBJ2-2; no definite D call. V was cut by 0 bases and J by 8 bases, with 8 bases left in between. The germline V gene encodes CDR1 SGDLS and CDR2 YYNGEE. The CDR3 runs to 13 residues. The CDR3, as DNA: TGTGCCAGCAGCGTAGAAGGGCGTGGGGAGCTGTTTTTT. This codes for CASSVEGRGELFF.

This clone was found once. The CDR3: CASSLASGDSTDTQYF. Here the CDR3 DNA reads TGTGCCAGCAGCTTAGCTAGCGGGGACAGCACAGATACGCAGTATTTT. This chain uses TRBV7-8 with TRBJ2-3, with 8 bases fitting TRBD2. Germline CDR1 reads SGHVS; CDR2 reads FQNEAQ. V lost 0 bases, J lost 0 bases, and 2 bases stayed unmatched. The CDR3 consists of 16 residues.

This chain's CDR3 is CASSRGANVLTF. CDR3 DNA: TGTGCCAGCAGTCGTGGGGCCAACGTCCTGACTTTC. The J gene is TRBJ2-6, the V gene TRBV7-9; D is unclear. V was clipped by 6 bases and J by 3 bases, with 3 bases between them. CDR1 SEHNR and CDR2 FQNEAQ come from the germline V gene (reference sequence). This CDR3 contains 12 residues. Drawing the rest from reference TRBV7-9 and TRBJ2-6, the complete variable domain is DTGVSQNPRHKITKRGQNVTFRCDPISEHNRLYWYRQTLGQGPEFLTYFQNEAQLEKSRLLSDRFSAERPKGSFSTLEIQRTEQGDSAMYLCASSRGANVLTFGAGSRLTVL.

V and J are TRBV5-1 and TRBJ2-4; perhaps TRBD1 as D (6 bases). Germline V gene data show CDR1 as SGHRS and CDR2 as YFSETQ. The CDR3 contains 16 residues. Trimming stripped 5 bases from V and 6 bases from J, with 21 bases between. CDR3 amino acids: CASRQDSPQPGNIQYF. The CDR3 DNA reads as TGCGCCAGCAGGCAGGACAGTCCTCAACCGGGAAACATTCAGTACTTC.

The V and J genes are TRBV4-1 and TRBJ2-2; the match to TRBD1 covers 9 bases. This CDR3 region has 15 residues. The V and J ends lost 1 base and 4 bases, in that order; junction bases with no gene match: 1. Per germline, CDR1 MGHRA and CDR2 YSYEKL. The CDR3 protein is CASSQGDRVTGELFF. The CDR3 region has the DNA TGCGCCAGCAGCCAAGGGGACAGGGTCACCGGGGAGCTGTTTTTT.